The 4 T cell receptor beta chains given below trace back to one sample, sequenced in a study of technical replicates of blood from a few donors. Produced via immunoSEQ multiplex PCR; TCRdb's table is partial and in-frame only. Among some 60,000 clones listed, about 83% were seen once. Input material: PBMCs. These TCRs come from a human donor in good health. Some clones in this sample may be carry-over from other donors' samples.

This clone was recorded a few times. The CDR3 reads CASRRQYNSPLHF. The CDR3 coding sequence is TGCGCCAGCAGAAGACAGTATAATTCACCCCTCCACTTT. This chain uses TRBV10-2 with TRBJ1-6; perhaps TRBD1 as D (5 bases). Between the trimmed V and J ends, which lost 6 bases and 4 bases, there was a span of 7 bases. CDR1 is WSHSY, CDR2 SAAADI, per germline. This CDR3 region has 13 residues.

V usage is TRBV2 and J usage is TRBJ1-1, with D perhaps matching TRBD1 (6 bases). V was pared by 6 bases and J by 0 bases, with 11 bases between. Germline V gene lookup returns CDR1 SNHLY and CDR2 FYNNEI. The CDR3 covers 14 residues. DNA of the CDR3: TGTGCCAGCAGCGTGGACAGAGTGAACACTGAAGCTTTCTTT. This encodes CASSVDRVNTEAFF.

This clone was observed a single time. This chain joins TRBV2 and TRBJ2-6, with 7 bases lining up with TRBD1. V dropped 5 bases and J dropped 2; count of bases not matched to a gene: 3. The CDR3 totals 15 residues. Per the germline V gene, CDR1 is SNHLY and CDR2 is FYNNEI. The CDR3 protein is CASSFDRAGANVLTF. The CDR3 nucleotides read TGTGCCAGCAGTTTCGACAGGGCTGGGGCCAACGTCCTGACTTTC.

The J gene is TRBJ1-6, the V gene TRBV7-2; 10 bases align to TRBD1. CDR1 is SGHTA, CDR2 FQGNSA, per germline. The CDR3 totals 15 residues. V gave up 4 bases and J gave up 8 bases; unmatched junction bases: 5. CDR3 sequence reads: CASSSRGTGDSPLHF. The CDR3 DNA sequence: TGTGCCAGCAGCTCCAGGGGGACAGGGGATTCACCCCTCCACTTT.